Given below is one TCR beta chain in context. V was pared by 0 bases and J by 3 bases, with 8 bases between. Germline V CDR1 and CDR2: LGHDT, YNNKEL (reference sequence). The CDR3 has 14 amino acids. Original data processing: Reference gene primer amplification gave nucleated cell count estimates. Clones were sequenced by immunoSEQ multiplex PCR, and TCRdb holds only the in-frame ones, with some missing. V, J and clone size reflect that table, while D and trimming were determined from the DNA. The sample gives some 150,000 clones, about nine tenths of which show up once; 4% to 5% is in the top ten. This sample was included in a study of blood T cell repertoires in COVID-19. Study-level background: The samples span acute and convalescent COVID-19 from the United States, Italy and Spain. Sources were T cells, B-cell-depleted T cells, or PBMCs; the material itself was cDNA or gDNA.

This rearrangement joins TRBV3-1 (or the pseudogene TRBV3-2) to TRBJ1-2; no firm D call. Specimen: peripheral blood. This TCR came from a woman aged 55-70 years with active or convalescent COVID-19. CDR3 amino acids: CASSQDAGYYGYTF. The CDR3 DNA reads as TGTGCCAGCAGCCAAGATGCAGGCTACTATGGCTACACCTTC.